This T cell receptor (beta chain) was sequenced during a study of T cell responses to AZD1222 COVID-19 vaccine. Across the whole study: Second doses that came at about 4 or about 12 weeks were put together. Findings and caveats of the study: CD4 TCRs linked to vaccination spanned spike, dominating at 160-218 and 743-854. With two AZD1222 doses given, Spike-specific TCR breadth and depth both rose.

Profiled with immunoSEQ multiplex PCR; TCRdb holds only in-frame clones, not every one. The sample consists of more than 110,000 clones, about 91% of them appearing once. The CDR3 length is 15 residues. V shed 4 bases and J 0 bases; nucleotides not matched to a gene: 2. The germline V gene has CDR1 KGHSH and CDR2 LQKENI. To note about this clone: Antigen: not known.

This receptor was identified in an adult in good health. The sample was peripheral blood, taken on day 0 of AZD1222 vaccination. V is TRBV18 and J is TRBJ2-1; TRBD1 aligns across 8 bases. The CDR3 region is CASSRGQDSYNEQFF. The CDR3 nucleotides are TGTGCCAGCTCACGGGGACAGGACTCCTACAATGAGCAGTTCTTC.